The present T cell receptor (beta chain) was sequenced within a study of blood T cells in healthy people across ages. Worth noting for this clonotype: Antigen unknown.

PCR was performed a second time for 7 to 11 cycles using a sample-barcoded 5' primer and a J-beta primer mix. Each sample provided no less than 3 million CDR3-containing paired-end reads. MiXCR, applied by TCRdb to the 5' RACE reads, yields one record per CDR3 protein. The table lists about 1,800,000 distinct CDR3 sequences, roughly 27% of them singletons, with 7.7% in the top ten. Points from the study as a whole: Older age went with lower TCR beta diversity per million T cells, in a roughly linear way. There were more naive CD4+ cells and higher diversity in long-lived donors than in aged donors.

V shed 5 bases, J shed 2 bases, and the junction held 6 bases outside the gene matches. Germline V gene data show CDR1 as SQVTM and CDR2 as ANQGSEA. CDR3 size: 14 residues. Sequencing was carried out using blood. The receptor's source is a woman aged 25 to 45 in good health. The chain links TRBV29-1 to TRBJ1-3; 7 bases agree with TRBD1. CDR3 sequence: CSVSGGETGNTIYF. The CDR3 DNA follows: TGCAGCGTTTCAGGGGGAGAAACTGGAAACACCATATATTTT.